This entry lists 19 T cell receptor beta chains sequenced from one sample in a study of blood T cell repertoires in COVID-19. TCRdb's table, derived via immunoSEQ multiplex PCR, lists solely in-frame clones and lacks some. The table includes 70,000 or so clones, around 90% detected once. Sequenced input: peripheral blood. All receptors derive from a human donor in a cohort sampled during active COVID-19.

The chain carries TRBV7-2 and TRBJ2-7, with 11 positions matching TRBD2. The CDR3 extends over 15 amino acids. Germline lookup yields CDR1 SGHTA and CDR2 FQGNSA. V dropped 3 bases and J dropped 3; count of bases not matched to a gene: 4. The CDR3 coding sequence is TGTGCCAGCAGCTTTCTCGGGACTAGCGGCTACGAGCAGTACTTC. It translates to CASSFLGTSGYEQYF.

V and J are TRBV9 and TRBJ2-7; D is perhaps TRBD2 (5 bases). The CDR3 sequence is 16 residues long. V shed 0 bases and J shed 2 bases, with 15 bases lying between them. Germline V CDR1 and CDR2: SGDLS, YYNGEE. CDR3 nucleotide sequence: TGTGCCAGCAGCGTAGGTGGAGGTTTGGGCGCCTACGAGCAGTACTTC. Translated, it gives CASSVGGGLGAYEQYF.

V gene TRBV20-1 combines with J gene TRBJ1-5, with 7 nucleotides matching TRBD1. The CDR3 is 15 residues long. Germline CDR1 DFQATT, CDR2 SNEGSKA (reference sequence). Losses at the gene ends were 3 bases for V and 3 bases for J; bases not matched to a gene: 8. CDR3 DNA: TGCAGTGCTAGTAGTCGGACAGGCCCCAATCAGCCCCAGCATTTT. This gives the protein CSASSRTGPNQPQHF.

V gene TRBV7-6 combines with J gene TRBJ2-7; TRBD1 matches at 9 bases. With 6 bases clipped from V and 1 base from J, the junction kept 13 bases outside the gene matches. Germline V gives CDR1 SGHVS, CDR2 FNYEAQ. This CDR3 comprises 17 residues. Here the CDR3 reads CASSLGSGQGWSYEQYF. CDR3 in DNA: TGTGCCAGCAGTCTAGGGTCGGGACAGGGTTGGTCCTACGAGCAGTACTTC.

The rearrangement joins TRBV10-3 to TRBJ1-1; 10 positions agree with TRBD1. The germline gives CDR1 ENHRY, CDR2 SYGVKD. The V segment lost 8 bases and the J segment 3 bases; nucleotides outside the gene matches: 0. CDR3 length equals 12 residues. The CDR3 here is CAIGTGDTEAFF. CDR3 sequence (DNA): TGTGCCATCGGGACAGGGGACACTGAAGCTTTCTTT.

The rearrangement uses TRBV9 and TRBJ1-2; 9 nucleotides match TRBD1. Unmatched junction bases numbered 11, after V lost 0 bases and J lost 8 bases. The CDR3 has 16 amino acids. From germline, CDR1 is SGDLS and CDR2 YYNGEE. The CDR3 DNA sequence: TGTGCCAGCAGCGTAGGGGACAGGGATGTTTTGACCGGCTACACCTTC. It codes for CASSVGDRDVLTGYTF.

This chain connects TRBV5-4 to TRBJ2-1; D unclear. This CDR3 region has 16 residues. Per the germline V gene, CDR1 is SGHNT and CDR2 is YYREEE (reference sequence). V gave up 3 bases and J gave up 0 bases, with 13 bases separating them. CDR3 loop: CASSSETGSSYNEQFF. In DNA form, the CDR3 reads TGTGCCAGCAGCTCGGAGACGGGTAGCTCCTACAATGAGCAGTTCTTC.

The V and J genes are TRBV14 and TRBJ1-5; possible D gene TRBD1, 6 bases. Trimming stripped 4 bases from V and 0 bases from J, with 28 bases between. Looked up from germline, CDR1 is SGHDN and CDR2 is FVKESK. The CDR3 is made up of 21 amino acids. CDR3 in DNA: TGTGCCAGCAGCCGAAACCCTACGATGACAGGCAAAAATAATAGCAATCAGCCCCAGCATTTT. Translation gives CASSRNPTMTGKNNSNQPQHF.

This sequence joins TRBV18 and TRBJ1-5; 8 bases line up with TRBD1. The germline CDR1 and CDR2 sequences are KGHSH and LQKENI. The CDR3 consists of 15 residues. After removal of 3 bases from V and 7 bases from J, the junction contained 8 bases not matched to a gene. The CDR3 DNA sequence: TGTGCCAGCTCACCTGGACAGGGTGCTCGACAGCCCCAGCATTTT. This encodes CASSPGQGARQPQHF.

The V call is TRBV27, the J call TRBJ2-7; D possibly corresponds to TRBD1 (6 bases). Germline V gene sequence: CDR1 MNHEY, CDR2 SMNVEV (reference sequence). The CDR3 length is 14 residues. Trimming removed 6 bases from V and 3 bases from J, with 15 bases in between. CDR3: CASSRKTGYYEQYF. The CDR3 region has the DNA TGTGCCAGCAGCAGAAAAACAGGGTACTACGAGCAGTACTTC.

V gene TRBV28 combines with J gene TRBJ2-7; 7 nucleotides match TRBD2. This CDR3 contains 13 residues. The ends lost 4 bases at V and 5 bases at J; junction bases unmatched: 5. The germline V gene encodes CDR1 MDHEN and CDR2 SYDVKM. CDR3 bases: TGTGCCAGCAGTTCGGGGAGGGCCCACGAGCAGTACTTC. It is translated as CASSSGRAHEQYF.

The V and J genes are TRBV9 and TRBJ1-5, with 10 bases that match TRBD1. The trim removed 4 bases at V and 6 bases at J, leaving 7 bases unmatched. Germline V CDR1 and CDR2: SGDLS, YYNGEE. This CDR3 comprises 15 residues. The CDR3 sequence is CASSTTGGASQPQHF. DNA of the CDR3: TGTGCCAGCAGCACGACAGGGGGCGCGTCTCAGCCCCAGCATTTT.

The chain employs TRBV6-2 or TRBV6-3 and TRBJ1-2; D is perhaps TRBD1 (5 bases). This CDR3 spans 13 amino acids. Germline V CDR1 and CDR2: MNHEY, SVGEGT. The V end lost 2 bases, the J end lost 8 bases, and 12 bases lay between the germline ends. The CDR3 spells CASSYQGFYGYTF. The DNA for the CDR3 is TGTGCCAGCAGTTACCAGGGTTTTTACGGCTACACCTTC.

This clone was picked up a small number of times. V gene TRBV6-6 combines with J gene TRBJ1-2; tentatively, D is TRBD1 (5 bases). CDR1 is MNHNY and CDR2 is SVGAGI in the germline V gene (reference sequence). Trimming took off 6 bases at V and 8 bases at J, with 22 bases between the two ends. The CDR3 is 15 residues long. The CDR3 here is CASRPSTGRDGGYTF. CDR3 sequence (DNA): TGTGCCAGCAGACCGAGCACAGGAAGAGACGGAGGCTACACCTTC.

The V gene is TRBV11-2, the J gene TRBJ1-2, with TRBD1 matching 7 bases. Trimming cost V 5 bases and J 3 bases; bases outside gene matches: 12. CDR3 length: 16 amino acids. Germline lookup yields CDR1 SGHAT and CDR2 FQNNGV. The DNA of the CDR3 is TGTGCCAGCAGCCATATAATCCGGGACAGAGACTATGGCTACACCTTC. Its protein product is CASSHIIRDRDYGYTF.

As for this clone: This specimen includes other DNA sequences encoding the same CDR3. The chain uses TRBV9 and TRBJ1-6; D is unresolved. The CDR3 length is 14 residues. Germline lookup yields CDR1 SGDLS and CDR2 YYNGEE. Trimming cost V 0 bases and J 6 bases, with 7 bases left between them. This chain's CDR3 is CASSVGGGNSPLHF. The CDR3 bases are TGTGCCAGCAGCGTAGGTGGCGGTAATTCACCCCTCCACTTT.

The gene calls are TRBV20-1 and TRBJ1-2; possibly TRBD1 for D (6 bases). CDR1 is DFQATT, CDR2 SNEGSKA, per germline (reference sequence). The CDR3 contains 14 residues. Trimming took off 6 bases at V and 0 bases at J, with 14 bases between the two ends. This CDR3 is CSASGRGPNYGYTF. Here the CDR3 DNA reads TGCAGTGCCAGTGGCAGGGGTCCTAACTATGGCTACACCTTC.

The chain has TRBV11-2 and TRBJ1-6, with 8 bases fitting TRBD1. The V and J ends lost 1 base and 10 bases, in that order; junction bases with no gene match: 12. Germline V gene data show CDR1 as SGHAT and CDR2 as FQNNGV. The CDR3 loop spans 17 amino acids. The CDR3 DNA is TGTGCCAGCAGCTTAGGGGGGACAGGCCTTCTAAGCTCACCCCTCCACTTT. Its translation is CASSLGGTGLLSSPLHF.

This chain joins TRBV2 and TRBJ1-2, with 11 bases aligning to TRBD1. The CDR3 extends over 14 amino acids. V was clipped by 5 bases and J by 5 bases; unmatched bases: 4. Germline V CDR1 and CDR2: SNHLY, FYNNEI. The CDR3 protein is CASSPGTGGYGYTF. CDR3 DNA: TGTGCCAGCAGTCCCGGGACAGGGGGATATGGCTACACCTTC.